One and the same sample provided the 27 T cell receptor beta chains below, sequenced in a study of blood T cells in healthy people across ages. A J-beta primer mix and a sample-barcoded 5' primer were used in a second PCR of roughly 7 to 12 cycles. TCRdb re-derived calls from the 5' RACE reads in MiXCR, one entry per CDR3 protein. Of around 780,000 distinct CDR3 sequences listed, under 30% are singletons. The data also belong to a second study, concerning T cells of mothers and their children.

Sequences were obtained from blood. All receptors derive from a boy between 10 and 17 years old in good health.

The V call is TRBV6-5, the J call TRBJ2-7; D unresolved. Trimming took 4 bases from V and 2 from J, leaving 12 bases between them. The CDR3 is 14 residues long. Germline V gene sequence: CDR1 MNHEY, CDR2 SVGAGI. The CDR3 nucleotides read TGTGCCAGCAGTTCCCGGACGGCTACCTACGAGCAGTACTTC. It yields the protein CASSSRTATYEQYF.

The V gene is TRBV5-1, the J gene TRBJ2-3, with unresolved D. Trimming took 0 bases from V and 2 from J, leaving 10 bases between them. The V gene's germline CDR1 is SGHRS and CDR2 YFSETQ. The CDR3 has 15 amino acids. The CDR3: CASSLVGGFTDTQYF. In nucleotides, the CDR3 is TGCGCCAGCAGCTTGGTAGGTGGATTCACAGATACGCAGTATTTT.

This clonotype was found a few times. V and J are TRBV24-1 and TRBJ2-5; D unclear. Near its end, the DNA agrees better with TRBJ2-1, so the J call may be wrong. In germline, CDR1 is KGHDR, CDR2 SFDVKD. There are 11 residues in the CDR3. The CDR3 loop is CATSDSHEQFF. CDR3 DNA: TGTGCCACCAGTGATAGCCATGAGCAGTTCTTC.

This clonotype was observed many times. This chain connects TRBV27 to TRBJ1-4; TRBD1 agrees at 7 bases. CDR3 length: 13 residues. V was clipped by 5 bases and J by 8 bases; unmatched bases: 5. Germline V gene sequence: CDR1 MNHEY, CDR2 SMNVEV (reference sequence). CDR3 region: CASSHRGREKLFF. The CDR3 nucleotides are TGTGCCAGCAGTCACAGGGGACGGGAAAAACTGTTTTTT. The variable domain in full, with the rest retrieved from reference TRBV27 and TRBJ1-4, is EAQVTQNPRYLITVTGKKLTVTCSQNMNHEYMSWYRQDPGLGLRQIYYSMNVEVTDKGDVPEGYKVSRKEKRNFPLILESPSPNQTSLYFCASSHRGREKLFFGSGTQLSVL.

The rearrangement links TRBV12-5 to TRBJ2-1, with a possible D match to TRBD1 (5 bases). Germline loops: CDR1 LGHNT, CDR2 FRNRAP. Trimming removed 1 base at V and 8 bases at J, with 9 bases between. CDR3 size: 13 residues. The CDR3 DNA reads as TGTGCTAGTGGTTTGGCAGGGCAGGATGAGCAGTTCTTC. As protein: CASGLAGQDEQFF.

The chain joins TRBV7-3 to TRBJ2-5, with D unclear. Gene TRBJ2-1 matches the end of the DNA better, so the J call may be wrong. Per the germline V gene, CDR1 is SGHTA and CDR2 is FQGTGA. The CDR3 is made up of 15 amino acids. The CDR3 here is CASSLDPSGYNEQFF. DNA for the CDR3: TGTGCCAGCAGCTTAGACCCTTCAGGCTACAATGAGCAGTTCTTC.

This clonotype was picked up a small number of times. V gene TRBV20-1 combines with J gene TRBJ2-3, with D perhaps matching TRBD2 (5 bases). The CDR3 sequence is 15 residues long. The ends were cut back, 0 bases at V and 2 bases at J, with 12 bases in the middle. Germline-derived CDR1 and CDR2 are DFQATT and SNEGSKA (reference sequence). The CDR3 DNA sequence: TGCAGTGCTAGAGACGGGATTACTGTCACAGATACGCAGTATTTT. Protein product: CSARDGITVTDTQYF.

This clonotype was observed a few times. Its ends do not fully match the called genes, so a read error is possible. V is TRBV10-3 and J is TRBJ2-1; 8 nucleotides align to TRBD2. The better agreement between TRBJ2-5 and the DNA end casts doubt on the J call. This CDR3 has 13 amino acids. In germline, CDR1 is ENHRY, CDR2 SYGVKD. CDR3 amino acids: CAVSMSGGETQYF. The DNA of the CDR3 is TGTGCCGTCAGTATGAGCGGGGGAGAGACCCAGTACTTC.

This rearrangement joins TRBV18 to TRBJ1-2; the match to TRBD1 covers 7 bases. V was pared by 1 base and J by 2 bases, with 4 bases of the junction left unmatched. Germline V CDR1 and CDR2: KGHSH, LQKENI. The CDR3 extends over 15 amino acids. The CDR3 DNA follows: TGTGCCAGCTCACCACTTACGGGACAGAACTATGGCTACACCTTC. Translating it yields CASSPLTGQNYGYTF.

J is TRBJ2-1 and V is TRBV3-1, with TRBD2 matching over 8 bases. The CDR3 totals 16 residues. CDR1 LGHDT and CDR2 YNNKEL come from the germline V gene (reference sequence). J was trimmed by 4 bases and V by 0 bases; bases with no gene match: 5. CDR3 DNA: TGTGCCAGCAGCCAAGACGGCGGGGGGTTTTACAATGAGCAGTTCTTC. Residues: CASSQDGGGFYNEQFF.

The rearrangement uses TRBV9 and TRBJ2-3, with unresolved D. In germline, CDR1 is SGDLS, CDR2 YYNGEE. This CDR3 is 13 amino acids long. V was clipped by 0 bases and J by 3 bases, with 5 bases between them. The CDR3 reads CASSVEETDTQYF. As DNA, the CDR3 is TGTGCCAGCAGCGTAGAGGAGACAGATACGCAGTATTTT. Using reference TRBV9 and TRBJ2-3 for the parts outside the CDR3, the full variable domain is DSGVTQTPKHLITATGQRVTLRCSPRSGDLSVYWYQQSLDQGLQFLIQYYNGEERAKGNILERFSAQQFPDLHSELNLSSLELGDSALYFCASSVEETDTQYFGPGTRLTVL.

The V and J genes are TRBV29-1 and TRBJ2-7; a possible D gene is TRBD2 (5 bases). V was pared by 7 bases and J by 4 bases, with 23 bases between. This CDR3 spans 15 amino acids. CDR1 and CDR2 from the germline V gene are SQVTM and ANQGSEA. The CDR3 is CSAESRRTGVYEQYF. Here the CDR3 DNA reads TGCAGCGCCGAGTCTCGGCGGACTGGGGTTTACGAGCAGTACTTC.

This clonotype turned up a few times. Being one base from a much bigger clone, this may be a read error. This chain joins TRBV28 and TRBJ2-7, with D perhaps matching TRBD1 (5 bases). This CDR3 has 14 amino acids. Germline V lookup: CDR1 MDHEN, CDR2 SYDVKM. The DNA for the CDR3 is TGTGCCAGCAGTTTACCCAGGGCTCCCTACGAGCAGGACTTC. It translates to CASSLPRAPYEQDF.

This clonotype turned up a few times. This sequence joins TRBV15 and TRBJ2-5; D may correspond to TRBD1 or TRBD2 (5 bases each). Germline CDR1 and CDR2: LNHNV and YYDKDF (reference sequence). CDR3 length equals 14 residues. V was shortened by 5 bases and J by 5 bases, with 15 bases between the two germline ends. DNA of the CDR3: TGTGCCACCAGCCCGGGACGGCTAAGGGAGACCCAGTACTTC. Translation gives CATSPGRLRETQYF.

The V call is TRBV4-2, the J call TRBJ1-2, with 7 bases lining up with TRBD1. Germline V gives CDR1 LGHNA, CDR2 YNFKEQ. There are 15 residues in the CDR3. Trimming cost V 3 bases and J 5 bases; bases outside gene matches: 9. CDR3 protein: CASSQDQDRRYGYTF. The CDR3 DNA reads TGTGCCAGCAGCCAGGATCAGGACAGGAGATATGGCTACACCTTC.

This rearrangement joins TRBV20-1 to TRBJ2-3; TRBD1 aligns across 10 bases. The CDR3 is made up of 14 amino acids. The trim removed 5 bases at V and 5 bases at J, leaving 7 bases unmatched. CDR1 is DFQATT, CDR2 SNEGSKA, per germline (reference sequence). Here the CDR3 DNA reads TGCAGTGCTCGACCGCGGACAGGGGGAGATACGCAGTATTTT. It yields the protein CSARPRTGGDTQYF.

This chain joins TRBV4-1 and TRBJ2-7, with 10 bases lining up with TRBD2. The J call is in doubt because the DNA end fits TRBJ2-5 better. Germline V gene sequence: CDR1 MGHRA, CDR2 YSYEKL. CDR3 size: 17 residues. In DNA, the CDR3 is TGCGCCAGCAGCCAAGATCACCTAGCGGGGGACCAAGAGACCCAGTACTTC. Its protein is CASSQDHLAGDQETQYF.

This clonotype showed up just a few times. The chain employs TRBV5-1 and TRBJ1-1; possible D gene TRBD1, 5 bases. The CDR3 is made up of 13 amino acids. Germline V gene sequence: CDR1 SGHRS, CDR2 YFSETQ. V shed 4 bases and J shed 8 bases, with 15 bases lying between them. CDR3 nucleotide sequence: TGCGCCAGCAGCCAGGCGGAAGGGGCCGAAGCTTTCTTT. Its protein product is CASSQAEGAEAFF.

The chain uses TRBV10-3 and TRBJ1-1, with unresolved D. V lost 3 bases, J lost 4 bases, and 9 bases lay in between. CDR3 size: 13 residues. Germline CDR1 ENHRY, CDR2 SYGVKD. The CDR3 protein is CAISDTLATEAFF. The CDR3 DNA reads TGTGCCATCAGTGACACCCTGGCCACTGAAGCTTTCTTT.

This clonotype has just a few counts. This rearrangement joins TRBV5-1 to TRBJ1-2, with 9 nucleotides matching TRBD1. The CDR3 extends over 14 amino acids. V lost 5 bases and J lost 1; bases outside the gene matches: 3. Germline CDR1 SGHRS, CDR2 YFSETQ. CDR3 loop: CASSTTGGNYGYTF. DNA for the CDR3: TGCGCCAGCAGTACGACAGGGGGTAACTATGGCTACACCTTC.

In this sample, this clonotype turned up a few times. The rearrangement links TRBV7-3 to TRBJ2-3, with 9 bases identical to TRBD2. The junction had 7 bases not matched to a gene; V was cut back by 0 bases and J by 6 bases. In germline, CDR1 is SGHTA, CDR2 FQGTGA. The CDR3 is 16 amino acids. CDR3 region: CASSLTQAGGSDTQYF. The CDR3 DNA follows: TGTGCCAGCAGCTTAACGCAAGCGGGGGGCTCGGATACGCAGTATTTT.

The CDR3: CSASGVEETQYF. CDR3 nucleotide sequence: TGCAGTGCTAGCGGTGTCGAAGAGACCCAGTACTTC. The chain links TRBV20-1 to TRBJ2-5; the D is unclear. This CDR3 contains 12 residues. V was pared by 3 bases and J by 3 bases, with 8 bases between. CDR1 is DFQATT and CDR2 is SNEGSKA in the germline V gene (reference sequence).

The chain combines TRBV7-2 with TRBJ2-5; D is undetermined. The DNA end is a closer match to TRBJ2-1, so the J assignment may be wrong. The CDR3 consists of 15 residues. Germline V CDR1 and CDR2: SGHTA, FQGNSA. This CDR3 reads CASSFRVLPENEQFF. CDR3 bases: TGTGCCAGCAGCTTCCGGGTGCTTCCTGAGAATGAGCAGTTCTTC.

The sample holds a few counts of this clonotype. The V and J genes are TRBV27 and TRBJ2-5, with 7 positions matching TRBD1. The J call may not be correct, given that the DNA end is closer to TRBJ2-7. The germline V gene has CDR1 MNHEY and CDR2 SMNVEV (reference sequence). The CDR3 length is 14 residues. The DNA for the CDR3 is TGTGCCAGCAGCCTTCGACAGGGTATCTACGAGCAGTACTTC. This sequence encodes CASSLRQGIYEQYF.

The V gene is TRBV12-3 or TRBV12-4, the J gene TRBJ2-5; possibly TRBD1 or TRBD2 for D (5 bases each). Trimming took off 6 bases at V and 7 bases at J, with 15 bases between the two ends. This CDR3 is built from 13 residues. CDR3 nucleotide sequence: TGTGCCAGCAGCCTCGGGGACCCCGGGACCCAGTACTTC. Amino acids: CASSLGDPGTQYF.

This clonotype appeared a single time. This rearrangement joins TRBV3-1 to TRBJ2-1; 12 bases agree with TRBD1. The length of the CDR3 is 19 residues. Germline V gene data show CDR1 as LGHDT and CDR2 as YNNKEL (reference sequence). V dropped 0 bases and J dropped 2; count of bases not matched to a gene: 8. CDR3 region: CASSQDLGTGGGAYNEQFF. CDR3 sequence (DNA): TGTGCCAGCAGCCAAGATCTCGGGACAGGGGGCGGCGCCTACAATGAGCAGTTCTTC.

The sample holds a few counts of this clonotype. The J gene is TRBJ2-1, the V gene TRBV20-1; tentatively, D is TRBD1 or TRBD2 (5 bases each). CDR3 length equals 12 residues. Germline CDR1 DFQATT, CDR2 SNEGSKA (reference sequence). V dropped 5 bases and J dropped 6 bases, with 11 bases sitting between them. The CDR3 protein is CSAVRDLNEQFF. The DNA of the CDR3 is TGCAGTGCTGTCCGGGACCTCAATGAGCAGTTCTTC.